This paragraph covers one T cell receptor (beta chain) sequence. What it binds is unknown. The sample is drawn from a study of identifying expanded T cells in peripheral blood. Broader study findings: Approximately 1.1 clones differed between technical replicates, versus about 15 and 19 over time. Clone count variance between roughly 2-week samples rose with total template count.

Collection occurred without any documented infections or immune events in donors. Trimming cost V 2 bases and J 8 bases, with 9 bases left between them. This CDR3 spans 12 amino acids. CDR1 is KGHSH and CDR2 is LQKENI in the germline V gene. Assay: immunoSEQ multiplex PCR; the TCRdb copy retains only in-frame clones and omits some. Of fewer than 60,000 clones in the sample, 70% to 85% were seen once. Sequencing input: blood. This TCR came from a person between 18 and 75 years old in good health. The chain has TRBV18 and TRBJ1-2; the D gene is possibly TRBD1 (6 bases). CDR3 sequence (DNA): TGTGCCAGCTCACCAGCAGGGGACGGCTACACCTTC. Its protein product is CASSPAGDGYTF.